This T cell receptor (beta chain) comes out of a study of cytomegalovirus exposure and HLA in healthy donors. Looking at the study overall: Some 180 million T cells yielded fewer than 120 million unique TCR beta sequences in earlier analysis. Early on, a data release was issued that held roughly 80 million unique TCRs from HLA-typed donors.

This clone was seen a few times. The antigen remains undetermined. Germline CDR1 and CDR2: SNHLY and FYNNEI. There are 15 residues in the CDR3. V lost 7 bases, J lost 8 bases, and 9 bases stayed unmatched. Vbeta (60) and Jbeta (13) primers were used in the PCR. The repertoire was sequenced with immunoSEQ multiplex PCR; TCRdb's copy has only in-frame clones and lacks some. The table lists 120,000 to 150,000 clones, roughly 79% of them singletons. Study-wide findings and caveats: A prior analysis recorded that most TCR beta V segments were productive about 87% or about 30% of the time. CMV serostatus was the only immune exposure information that was available.

V usage is TRBV2 and J usage is TRBJ1-6, with 9 nucleotides matching TRBD1. The receptor's source is a woman aged 25 to 45 in good health and CMV-seronegative. The sequenced sample was PBMCs. The DNA for the CDR3 is TGTGCCAGCACCGGGACAGGGAGGAATGATTCACCCCTCCACTTT. Residues: CASTGTGRNDSPLHF.